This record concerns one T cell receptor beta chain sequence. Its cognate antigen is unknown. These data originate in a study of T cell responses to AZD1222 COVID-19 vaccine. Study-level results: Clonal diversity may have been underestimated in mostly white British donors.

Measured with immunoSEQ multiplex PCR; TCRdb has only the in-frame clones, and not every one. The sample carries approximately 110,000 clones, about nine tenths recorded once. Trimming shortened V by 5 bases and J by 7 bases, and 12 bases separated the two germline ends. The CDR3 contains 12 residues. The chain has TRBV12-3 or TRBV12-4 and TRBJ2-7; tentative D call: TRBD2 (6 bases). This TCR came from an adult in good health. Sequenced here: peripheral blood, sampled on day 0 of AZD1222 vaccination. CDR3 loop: CASSPAGREQYF. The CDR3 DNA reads TGTGCCAGCAGTCCCGCAGGGAGGGAGCAGTACTTC.